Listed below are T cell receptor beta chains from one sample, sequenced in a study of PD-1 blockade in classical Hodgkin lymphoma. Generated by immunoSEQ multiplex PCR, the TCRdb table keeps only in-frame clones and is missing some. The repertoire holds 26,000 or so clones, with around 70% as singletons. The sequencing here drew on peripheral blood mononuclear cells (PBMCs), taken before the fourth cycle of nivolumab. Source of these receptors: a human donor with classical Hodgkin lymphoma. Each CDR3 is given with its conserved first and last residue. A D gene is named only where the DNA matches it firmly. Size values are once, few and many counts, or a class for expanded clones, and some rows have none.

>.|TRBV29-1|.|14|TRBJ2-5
TGCAGCGTTGAAGACGAGGGATACCAAGAGACCCAGTACTTC
CSVEDEGYQETQYF
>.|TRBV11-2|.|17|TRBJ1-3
TGTGCCAGCAGCCGCCCTATGCCTGGACTTGGTGGAAACACCATATATTTT
CASSRPMPGLGGNTIYF
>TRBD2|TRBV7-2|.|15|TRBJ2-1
TGTGCCAGCAGCGTTACTAGCGGGGGGTACAATGAGCAGTTCTTC
CASSVTSGGYNEQFF
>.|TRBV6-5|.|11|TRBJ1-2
TGTGCCAGCAGTTACGGATCGGGCTACACCTTC
CASSYGSGYTF
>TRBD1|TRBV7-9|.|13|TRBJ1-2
TGTGCCAGCAGCTCCGAGGACAGGAGGGGCTACACCTTC
CASSSEDRRGYTF
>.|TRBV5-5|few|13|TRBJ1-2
TGTGCCAGCAGCTGGGAGTGGCGTTACGGCTACACCTTC
CASSWEWRYGYTF
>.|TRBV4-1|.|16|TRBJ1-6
TGCGCCAGCAGCCGGACGGGTTCCACCTATAATTCACCCCTCCACTTT
CASSRTGSTYNSPLHF
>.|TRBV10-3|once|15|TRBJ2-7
TGTGCCATCAGTGAAGGACAGGTACGGGGGGGAGAGCAGTACTTC
CAISEGQVRGGEQYF
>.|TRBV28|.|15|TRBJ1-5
TGTGCCAGCAGTTTGCCCGGGTGGGATAATCAGCCCCAGCATTTT
CASSLPGWDNQPQHF
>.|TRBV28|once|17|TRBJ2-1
TGTGCCAGCAGTTCCGACCCGGGGGGCGGGATCTACAATGAGCAGTTCTTC
CASSSDPGGGIYNEQFF
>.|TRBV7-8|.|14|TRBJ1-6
TGTGCCAGCAGCTTAGAAGTGAATAATTCACCCCTCCACTTT
CASSLEVNNSPLHF
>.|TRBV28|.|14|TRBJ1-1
TGTGCCAGCAGTTTGGCTAAAGTTAACACTGAAGCTTTCTTT
CASSLAKVNTEAFF
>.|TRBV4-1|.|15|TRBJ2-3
TGCGCCAGCGAGGCAGCTCCTGAAGGCCCAGATACGCAGTATTTT
CASEAAPEGPDTQYF
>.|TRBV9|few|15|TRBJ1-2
TGTGCCAGCAGCAAAGGAGGAGGAGTAGGCTATGGCTACACCTTC
CASSKGGGVGYGYTF
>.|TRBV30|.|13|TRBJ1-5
TGTGCCTGGAGTGAGGCGCGCAATCAGCCCCAGCATTTT
CAWSEARNQPQHF
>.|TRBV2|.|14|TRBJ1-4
TGTGCCAGCAGATTCTCGGGGCCCAATGAAAAACTGTTTTTT
CASRFSGPNEKLFF
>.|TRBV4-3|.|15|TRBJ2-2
TGCGCCAGCAGCCAAGATCCAGGGTTGGTCGGGGAGCTGTTTTTT
CASSQDPGLVGELFF
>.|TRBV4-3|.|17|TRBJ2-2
TGCGCCAGCAGCCAAGATTATGGGGCTTCGGCCCCCGGGGAGCTGTTTTTT
CASSQDYGASAPGELFF